The present T cell receptor (beta chain) was sequenced within a study of cytomegalovirus exposure and HLA in healthy donors. Study results and limitations: Later work found most CMV-associated TCR beta chains apparently HLA-restricted.

PCR involved 60 Vbeta and 13 Jbeta primers. The authors' processing: It was a later analysis that counted tens of millions of unique TCR beta chains, of which approximately 9.9 million were shared. Data came from immunoSEQ multiplex PCR; TCRdb stores just in-frame clones and leaves some out. V and J calls and clone size are those listed in that table; D and trimming were worked out from the DNA. This table holds about 150,000 clones, 77% found once. The donors gave bone marrow, and they were healthy. This clone was observed a single time. Its matching antigen is unknown. The sequenced sample consisted of PBMCs. This receptor was identified in a woman aged 25-40 years in good health and CMV-seropositive.

CDR3 nucleotides: TGTGCCAGCAGCGCCGCCCGGGCTAGCACCCCCTACGAGCAGTACTTC. It codes for CASSAARASTPYEQYF. V gene TRBV9 combines with J gene TRBJ2-7; a weak D match, TRBD2 (5 bases). Germline CDR1 is SGDLS and CDR2 is YYNGEE. The CDR3 is 16 amino acids. With 3 bases removed from V and 2 bases from J, the gap between germline ends came to 18 bases.